This record looks at one T cell receptor (beta chain) sequence and its context. The antigen is undetermined. Sequencing of TCR beta, carried out with a high-throughput approach, was applied to CD8+ and CD4+ T cells from the blood. The multiple sclerosis controls consisted of treatment-naive patients with relapsing-remitting disease, either stable or active. This specimen comes from a study of CD8 T cells in Susac syndrome. Study results and limitations: The study conceded that relatively few individuals underwent its TCR sequencing and HLA analysis.

V lost 4 bases to trimming and J lost 6 bases; unmatched junction nucleotides: 5. This CDR3 region has 14 residues. Germline V gene data show CDR1 as SGHKS and CDR2 as YYEKEE (reference sequence). RNA totalling roughly 0.45 to 1 ug underwent reverse transcription with random hexamers. MiXCR, run by TCRdb on the immunoSEQ multiplex PCR reads, gives a single entry per CDR3 protein. The top ten hold approximately 0.11% of the sample, which has fewer than 300,000 distinct CDR3 sequences, about 85% seen once. Sequenced: CD8+ T cells from PBMCs. J is TRBJ1-2 and V is TRBV5-5; 11 nucleotides agree with TRBD1. The receptor was derived from a human donor with multiple sclerosis. The CDR3 coding sequence is TGTGCCAGCAGCATTATGGACAGGGGGCATGGCTACACCTTC. This gives the protein CASSIMDRGHGYTF.